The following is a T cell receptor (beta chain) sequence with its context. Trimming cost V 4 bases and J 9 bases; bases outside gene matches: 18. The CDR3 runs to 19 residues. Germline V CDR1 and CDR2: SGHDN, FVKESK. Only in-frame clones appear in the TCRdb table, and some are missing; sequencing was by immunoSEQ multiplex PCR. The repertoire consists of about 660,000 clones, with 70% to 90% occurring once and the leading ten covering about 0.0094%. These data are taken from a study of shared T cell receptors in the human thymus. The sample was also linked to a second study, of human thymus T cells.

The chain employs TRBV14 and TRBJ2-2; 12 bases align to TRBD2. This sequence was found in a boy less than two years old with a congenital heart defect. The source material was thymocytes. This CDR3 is CASSPMGGRTSGIARELFF. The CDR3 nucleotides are TGTGCCAGCAGCCCGATGGGGGGACGGACTAGCGGGATAGCGCGGGAGCTGTTTTTT.